Given below is one T cell receptor (beta chain) in context. As yet, its antigen is unknown. The data were taken from a study of T cell responses to AZD1222 COVID-19 vaccine. Trimming took 6 bases from V and 8 from J, leaving 16 bases between them. Germline lookup yields CDR1 SNHLY and CDR2 FYNNEI. This CDR3 contains 13 residues. Some clones are missing from TCRdb's copy, which holds only in-frame ones; the method was immunoSEQ multiplex PCR. The profile covers about 180,000 clones, with 90% to 95% appearing a single time and 0.8% to 1.3% taken by the ten largest. Findings and limits, study-wide: Spike-specific TCR breadth and depth went up after people got two AZD1222 doses. Clonal diversity was possibly underestimated; the donors were predominantly white British and more often female.

This sequence was found in an adult who received the MenACWY meningococcal vaccine as a control. Source: peripheral blood, taken 28 days after the second dose of the MenACWY control vaccine. The chain has TRBV2 and TRBJ1-2; D unresolved. As DNA, the CDR3 is TGTGCCAGCAGGGGAGAGGTGGCGCAGGGCTACACCTTC. It yields the protein CASRGEVAQGYTF.